The TCR beta chain under discussion was sequenced for a study of molecular identifiers for immune sequencing clone quantification. When naive CD8 T cells were sorted, they were gated as CD8+CD4-CCR7+CD45RA+. Germline values: CDR1 DFQATT, CDR2 SNEGSKA (reference sequence). V trimming: 4 bases; J trimming: 2 bases; junction bases outside the gene matches: 2. The CDR3 is made up of 13 amino acids. This clonotype was observed a single time. Given the absence of the conserved phenylalanine or tryptophan at the CDR3 end, a read error is likely. TCRdb recomputed calls from the PCR reads with MiXCR, one row per CDR3 protein. In the table there are 20,000 or so distinct CDR3 sequences, over 20% of which are singletons.

The receptor was derived from a human donor in good health. Some libraries in this study had Jurkat cell RNA spiked in. The J gene is TRBJ2-5, the V gene TRBV20-1, with TRBD1 identical over 9 bases. The sequencing input was naive CD8+ T cells from blood, with Jurkat cell RNA spiked in. Indicated subset: FACS-sorted CD8+CD4-CCR7+CD45RA+ naive T cells. The CDR3 region is CSAKDRGQETQYS. The CDR3 DNA sequence: TGCAGTGCTAAGGACAGGGGACAAGAGACCCAGTACTCC.